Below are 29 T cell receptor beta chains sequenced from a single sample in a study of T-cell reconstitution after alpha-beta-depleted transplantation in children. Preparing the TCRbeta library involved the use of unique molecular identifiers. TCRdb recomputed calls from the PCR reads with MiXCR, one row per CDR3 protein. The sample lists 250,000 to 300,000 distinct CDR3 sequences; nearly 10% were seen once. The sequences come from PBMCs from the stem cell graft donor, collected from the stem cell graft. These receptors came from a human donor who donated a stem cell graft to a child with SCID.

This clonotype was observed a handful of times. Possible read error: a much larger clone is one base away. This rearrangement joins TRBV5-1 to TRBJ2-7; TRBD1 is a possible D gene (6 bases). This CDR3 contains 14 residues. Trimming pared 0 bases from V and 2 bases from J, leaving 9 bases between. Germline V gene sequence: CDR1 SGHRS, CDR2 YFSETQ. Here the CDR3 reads CASSLEGGTYEQYF. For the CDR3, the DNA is TGCGCCAGCAGCTTGGAAGGGGGAACCTACGAGCAGTACTTC.

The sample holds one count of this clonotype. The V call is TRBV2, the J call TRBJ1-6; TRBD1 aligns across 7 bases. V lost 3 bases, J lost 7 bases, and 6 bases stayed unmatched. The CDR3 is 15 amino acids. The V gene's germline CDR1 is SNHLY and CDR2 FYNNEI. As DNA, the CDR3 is TGTGCCAGCAGTGACAGGGGGGGAAGAAATTCACCCCTCCACTTT. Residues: CASSDRGGRNSPLHF.

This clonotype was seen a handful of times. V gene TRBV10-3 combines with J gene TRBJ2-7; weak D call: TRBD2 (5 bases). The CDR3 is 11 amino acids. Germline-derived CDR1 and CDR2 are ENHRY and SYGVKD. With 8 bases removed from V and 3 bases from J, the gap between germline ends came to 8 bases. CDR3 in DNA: TGTGCCATCGGGAGCGACTACGAGCAGTACTTC. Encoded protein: CAIGSDYEQYF.

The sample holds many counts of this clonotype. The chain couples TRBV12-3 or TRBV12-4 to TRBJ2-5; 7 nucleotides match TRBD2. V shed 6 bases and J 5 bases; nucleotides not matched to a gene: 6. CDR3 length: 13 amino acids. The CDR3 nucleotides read TGTGCCAGCAGCCTGGCCGGGGGGGAGACCCAGTACTTC. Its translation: CASSLAGGETQYF.

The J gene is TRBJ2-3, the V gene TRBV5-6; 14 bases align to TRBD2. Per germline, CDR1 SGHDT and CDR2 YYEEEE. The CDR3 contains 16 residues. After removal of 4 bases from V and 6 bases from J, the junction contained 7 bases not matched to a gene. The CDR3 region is CASSRGLAGARDTQYF. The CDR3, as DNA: TGTGCCAGCAGCCGGGGACTAGCGGGGGCCCGGGATACGCAGTATTTT.

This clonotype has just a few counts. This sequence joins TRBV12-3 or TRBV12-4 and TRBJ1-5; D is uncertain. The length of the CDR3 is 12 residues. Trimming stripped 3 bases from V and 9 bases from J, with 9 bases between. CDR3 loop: CASSFVYPPQHF. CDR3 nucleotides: TGTGCCAGCAGTTTCGTCTATCCGCCCCAGCATTTT.

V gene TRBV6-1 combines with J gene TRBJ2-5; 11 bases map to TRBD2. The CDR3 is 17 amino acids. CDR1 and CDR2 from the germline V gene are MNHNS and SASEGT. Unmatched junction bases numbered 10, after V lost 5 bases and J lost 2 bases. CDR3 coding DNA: TGTGCCAGCAGTCCTATTAGTAGCGGGGGGGATCAAGAGACCCAGTACTTC. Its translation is CASSPISSGGDQETQYF.

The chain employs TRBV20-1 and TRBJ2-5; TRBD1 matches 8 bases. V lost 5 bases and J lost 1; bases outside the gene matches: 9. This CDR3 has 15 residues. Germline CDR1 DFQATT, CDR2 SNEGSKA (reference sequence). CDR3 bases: TGCAGTGCTTCCCGCACCGGGACAGGCCAAGAGACCCAGTACTTC. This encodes CSASRTGTGQETQYF.

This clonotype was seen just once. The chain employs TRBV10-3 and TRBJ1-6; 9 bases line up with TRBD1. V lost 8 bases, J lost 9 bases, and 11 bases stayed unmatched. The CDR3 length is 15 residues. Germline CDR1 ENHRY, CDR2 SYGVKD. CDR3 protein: CAISDPGQGPSPLHF. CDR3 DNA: TGTGCCATCTCCGATCCGGGACAGGGACCTTCACCCCTCCACTTT.

The chain's CDR3 is CASRKQGLVEKLFF. The DNA for the CDR3 is TGTGCCAGCAGAAAACAGGGTTTGGTTGAAAAACTGTTTTTT. This sequence joins TRBV6-5 and TRBJ1-4; D possibly corresponds to TRBD1 (6 bases). The CDR3 is 14 amino acids. The V end lost 6 bases, the J end lost 7 bases, and 15 bases lay between the germline ends. Germline CDR1 reads MNHEY; CDR2 reads SVGAGI.

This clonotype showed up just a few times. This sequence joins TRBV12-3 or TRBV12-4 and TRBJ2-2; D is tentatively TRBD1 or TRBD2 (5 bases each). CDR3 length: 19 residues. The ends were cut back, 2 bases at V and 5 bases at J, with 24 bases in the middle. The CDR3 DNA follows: TGTGCCAGCAGTTTATTTCGTGGGCAGGGACCGGGCCGTACCGGGGAGCTGTTTTTT. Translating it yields CASSLFRGQGPGRTGELFF.

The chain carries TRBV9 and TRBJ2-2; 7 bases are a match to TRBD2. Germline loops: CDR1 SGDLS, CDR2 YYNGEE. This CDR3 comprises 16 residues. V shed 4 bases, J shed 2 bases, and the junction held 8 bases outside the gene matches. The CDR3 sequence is CASSPGGWGNTGELFF. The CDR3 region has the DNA TGTGCCAGCAGCCCGGGGGGTTGGGGTAACACCGGGGAGCTGTTTTTT.

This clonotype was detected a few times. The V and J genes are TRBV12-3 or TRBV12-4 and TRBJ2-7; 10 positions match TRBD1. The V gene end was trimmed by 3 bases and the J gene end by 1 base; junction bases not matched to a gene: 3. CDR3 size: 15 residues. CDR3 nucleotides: TGTGCCAGCAGTTTTGGGACAGGGGCTTCCTACGAGCAGTACTTC. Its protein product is CASSFGTGASYEQYF.

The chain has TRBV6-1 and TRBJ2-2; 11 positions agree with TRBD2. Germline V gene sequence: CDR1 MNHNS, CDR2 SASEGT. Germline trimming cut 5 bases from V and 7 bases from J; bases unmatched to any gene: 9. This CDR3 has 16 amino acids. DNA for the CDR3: TGTGCCAGCAGTAGGCCACTAGCGGGGGTGGTCGGGGAGCTGTTTTTT. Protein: CASSRPLAGVVGELFF.

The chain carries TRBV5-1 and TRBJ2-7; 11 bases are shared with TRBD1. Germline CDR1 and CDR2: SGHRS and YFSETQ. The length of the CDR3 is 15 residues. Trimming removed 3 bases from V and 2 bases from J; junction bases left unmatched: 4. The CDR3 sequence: CASSSRDRGTYEQYF. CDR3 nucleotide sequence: TGCGCCAGCAGCTCTAGGGACAGGGGGACCTACGAGCAGTACTTC.

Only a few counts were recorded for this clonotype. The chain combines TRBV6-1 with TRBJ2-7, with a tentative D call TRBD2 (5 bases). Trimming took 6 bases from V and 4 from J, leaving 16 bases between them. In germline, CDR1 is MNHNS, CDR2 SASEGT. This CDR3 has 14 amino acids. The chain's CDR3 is CASSSLAPGYEQYF. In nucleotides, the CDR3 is TGTGCCAGCAGCTCTCTAGCTCCCGGTTACGAGCAGTACTTC.

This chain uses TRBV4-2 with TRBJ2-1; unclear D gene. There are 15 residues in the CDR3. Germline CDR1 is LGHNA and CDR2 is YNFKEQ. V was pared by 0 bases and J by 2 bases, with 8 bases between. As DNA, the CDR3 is TGTGCCAGCAGCCAAGAAGCTAGGACCTACAATGAGCAGTTCTTC. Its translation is CASSQEARTYNEQFF.

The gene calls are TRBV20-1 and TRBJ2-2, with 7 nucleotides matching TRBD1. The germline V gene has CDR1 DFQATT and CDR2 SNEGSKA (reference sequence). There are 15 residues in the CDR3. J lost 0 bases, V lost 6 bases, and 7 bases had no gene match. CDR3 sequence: CSATDRTTNTGELFF. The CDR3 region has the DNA TGCAGTGCAACGGACAGGACCACGAACACCGGGGAGCTGTTTTTT.

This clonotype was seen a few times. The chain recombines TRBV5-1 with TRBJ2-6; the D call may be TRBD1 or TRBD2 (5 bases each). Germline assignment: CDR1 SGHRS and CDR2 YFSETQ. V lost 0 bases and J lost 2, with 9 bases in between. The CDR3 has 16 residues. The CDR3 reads CASSLAMGPGANVLTF. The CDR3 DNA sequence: TGCGCCAGCAGCTTGGCCATGGGACCTGGGGCCAACGTCCTGACTTTC.

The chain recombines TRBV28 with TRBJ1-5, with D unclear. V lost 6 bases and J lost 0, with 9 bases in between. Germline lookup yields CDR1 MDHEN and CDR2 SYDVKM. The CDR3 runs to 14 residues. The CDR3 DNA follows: TGTGCCAGCAGGGGGTATTATAGCAATCAGCCCCAGCATTTT. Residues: CASRGYYSNQPQHF.

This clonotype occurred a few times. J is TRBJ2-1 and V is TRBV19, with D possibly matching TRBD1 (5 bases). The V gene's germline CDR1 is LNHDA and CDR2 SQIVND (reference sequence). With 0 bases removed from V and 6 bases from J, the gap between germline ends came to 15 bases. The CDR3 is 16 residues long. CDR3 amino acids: CASSIDPGLSSNEQFF. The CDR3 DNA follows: TGTGCCAGTAGTATAGATCCAGGGCTAAGCAGCAATGAGCAGTTCTTC.

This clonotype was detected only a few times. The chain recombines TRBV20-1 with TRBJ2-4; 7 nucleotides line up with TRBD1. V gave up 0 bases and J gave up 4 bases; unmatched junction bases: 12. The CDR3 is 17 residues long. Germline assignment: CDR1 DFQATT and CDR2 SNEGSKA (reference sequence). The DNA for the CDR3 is TGCAGTGCTAGAGATCCATTTTTGAGGGACAGTAAAAACATTCAGTACTTC. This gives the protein CSARDPFLRDSKNIQYF.

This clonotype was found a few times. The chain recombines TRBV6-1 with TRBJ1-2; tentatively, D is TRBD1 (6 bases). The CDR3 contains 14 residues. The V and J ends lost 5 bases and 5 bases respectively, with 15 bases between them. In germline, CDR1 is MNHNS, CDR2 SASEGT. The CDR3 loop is CASSLKATGYGYTF. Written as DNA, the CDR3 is TGTGCCAGCAGTCTCAAGGCAACAGGGTATGGCTACACCTTC.

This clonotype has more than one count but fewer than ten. The CDR3 DNA is TGCAGCGTCCCTCGGGTTGTTTACGGGGGGTTCGTGAGTTACACCTTC. It yields the protein CSVPRVVYGGFVSYTF. V and J are TRBV29-1 and TRBJ1-2, with D possibly matching TRBD1 (5 bases). CDR1 SQVTM and CDR2 ANQGSEA come from the germline V gene. Trimming shortened V by 6 bases and J by 11 bases, and 31 bases separated the two germline ends. This CDR3 spans 16 amino acids.

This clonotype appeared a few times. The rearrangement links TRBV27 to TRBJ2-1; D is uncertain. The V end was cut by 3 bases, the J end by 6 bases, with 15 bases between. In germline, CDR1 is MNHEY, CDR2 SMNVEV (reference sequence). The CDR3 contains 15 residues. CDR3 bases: TGTGCCAGCAGTTTCGAGGTTCCTGGCGTCAATGAGCAGTTCTTC. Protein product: CASSFEVPGVNEQFF.

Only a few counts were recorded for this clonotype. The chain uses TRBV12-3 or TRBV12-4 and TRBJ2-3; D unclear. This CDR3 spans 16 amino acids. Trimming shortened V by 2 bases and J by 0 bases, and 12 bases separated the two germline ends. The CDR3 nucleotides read TGTGCCAGCAGTTTATATGCTAGTGGAAGCACAGATACGCAGTATTTT. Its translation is CASSLYASGSTDTQYF.

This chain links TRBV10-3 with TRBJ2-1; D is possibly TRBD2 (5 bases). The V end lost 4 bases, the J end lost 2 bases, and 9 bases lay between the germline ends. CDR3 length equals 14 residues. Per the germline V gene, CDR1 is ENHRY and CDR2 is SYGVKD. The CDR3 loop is CAISGGLTYNEQFF. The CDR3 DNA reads TGTGCCATCAGTGGAGGGTTAACCTACAATGAGCAGTTCTTC.

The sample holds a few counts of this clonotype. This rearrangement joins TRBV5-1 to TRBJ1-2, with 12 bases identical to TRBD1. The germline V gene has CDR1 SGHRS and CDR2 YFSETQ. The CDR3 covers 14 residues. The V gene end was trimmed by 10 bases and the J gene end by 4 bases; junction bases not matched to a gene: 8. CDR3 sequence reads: CAGRPGQGAYGYTF. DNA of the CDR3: TGCGCCGGACGGCCGGGACAGGGGGCCTATGGCTACACCTTC.

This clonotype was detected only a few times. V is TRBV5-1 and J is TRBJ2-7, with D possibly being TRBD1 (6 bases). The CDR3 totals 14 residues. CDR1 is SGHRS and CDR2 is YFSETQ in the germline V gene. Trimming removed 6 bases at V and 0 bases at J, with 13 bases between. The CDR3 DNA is TGCGCCAGCACCCTGGACAGCCTCTCCTACGAGCAGTACTTC. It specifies CASTLDSLSYEQYF.